A single T cell receptor (beta chain) is shown here with its context. Germline V lookup: CDR1 LNHDA, CDR2 SQIVND (reference sequence). The CDR3 length is 15 residues. Trimming took 0 bases from V and 9 from J, leaving 15 bases between them. Produced via immunoSEQ multiplex PCR; TCRdb's table is partial and in-frame only. Of roughly 40,000 clones in the sample, around 79% are singletons; the top ten hold around 5.1%. Time point specified: after neoadjuvant nivolumab, at surgical resection. Patients had HPV-negative, locally advanced oral cavity squamous cell carcinoma. The data were taken from a study of neoadjuvant anti-PD-1 for oral cavity cancer. The wider study: Before surgery, most patients got three to four biweekly 3 mg/kg nivolumab doses. Non-progressing patients received a fourth nivolumab dose near day 43, then surgery on days 50-56.

This TCR was recovered from a person aged 35-79 years with oral cavity squamous cell carcinoma. This specimen was PBMCs, taken after nivolumab (anti-PD-1) treatment. V gene TRBV19 combines with J gene TRBJ2-1; D gene unclear. CDR3 nucleotides: TGTGCCAGTAGTATAGAGGTCCTCAGCCGCGGTGAGCAGTTCTTC. Protein sequence: CASSIEVLSRGEQFF.